This TCR beta chain was recorded in a study of T cell clonotyping in hematopoietic cell transplantation. Blood collection times were about day -28 and days 30, 100, 180 posttransplant. Overall study findings and caveats: After transplant, recipient diversity fell while pathologically expanded clonotypes grew through day 180. Higher Inverse Simpson Index values in graft donor and pretransplant recipient predicted broader posttransplant TCR diversity. At the given depth, recipient repertoires were over 95% de novo clonotypes.

Repertoires were generated with immunoSEQ multiplex PCR, while TCRdb's copy carries only in-frame clones and drops some. The sample records 5,000 to 5,500 clones, less than 30% being singletons. This clone was observed a handful of times. The target antigen is unknown. Other nucleotide sequences in the sample specify the same CDR3. This material consisted of peripheral blood mononuclear cells, taken 180 days after allogeneic stem cell transplant. This clonotype was sampled from a male patient aged 40 to 55 who had an allogeneic stem cell transplant from an unrelated donor, so the T cells may come from the graft donor. Some clones in this sample may be carry-over from other donors' samples.

The CDR3 region is CASSQAGNTEAFF. In nucleotides, the CDR3 is TGCGCCAGCAGCCAGGCAGGAAACACTGAAGCTTTCTTT. The chain employs TRBV4-3 and TRBJ1-1; no clear D gene. The V end was cut by 3 bases, the J end by 2 bases, with 7 bases between. Germline V gene sequence: CDR1 LGHNA, CDR2 YSLEER. The CDR3 totals 13 residues.